This T cell receptor (beta chain) originates from a study of T-cell reconstitution after alpha-beta-depleted transplantation in children. In this sample, this clonotype turned up many times. Its antigen is unidentified. Whole-study results and caveats: Reports say that about two months after transplant, the alpha-beta T cells came out of several hundred graft clones that had expanded.

As it was prepared, the TCRbeta library received unique molecular identifiers. TCRdb fed the PCR reads into MiXCR, producing one record per CDR3 protein. The data hold hundreds of thousands of distinct CDR3 sequences, with 6.5% to 10% observed a single time. The sample consisted of PBMCs, mostly from graft donor cells, taken 180 days after TCRalphabeta/CD19-depleted stem cell transplant. This clonotype was obtained from a male patient younger than 18 who had a stem cell transplant for acute lymphoblastic leukemia, so the T cells may come from the graft donor.

CDR3 nucleotide sequence: TGTGCCAGCAGTTTCCAGGGGAGCCACGAGCAGTACTTC. The encoded protein is CASSFQGSHEQYF. The chain employs TRBV27 and TRBJ2-7; possible D gene TRBD1, 6 bases. Germline CDR1 MNHEY, CDR2 SMNVEV (reference sequence). Trimming took 3 bases from V and 5 from J, leaving 11 bases between them. The CDR3 has 13 amino acids.